Each of the 20 T cell receptor beta chains below was sequenced from the same sample in a study of T cell repertoires in cytomegalovirus infection. These receptors have no identified antigens. TCRdb called the reads again in MiXCR, with one record for every CDR3 protein. Of around 230,000 distinct CDR3 sequences listed, 30% to 45% are singletons. Sequenced material: CD8+ T cells from cultured PBMCs, taken from culture after CMV antigen stimulation. Receptors were obtained from a human donor in good health (CMV status not recorded). Some clones in this sample may be carry-over from other donors' samples.

CDR3 nucleotide sequence: TGTGCCACCGGAGGCAGGGGAGGCACTGAAGCTTTCTTT. Translated: CATGGRGGTEAFF. V is TRBV5-4 and J is TRBJ1-1; weak D call: TRBD1 (6 bases). Trimming took 9 bases from V and 4 from J, leaving 16 bases between them. CDR3 length: 13 residues. Per the germline V gene, CDR1 is SGHNT and CDR2 is YYREEE (reference sequence).

The V call is TRBV20-1, the J call TRBJ2-1; 8 bases are a match to TRBD2. The germline gives CDR1 DFQATT, CDR2 SNEGSKA (reference sequence). Germline trimming cut 0 bases from V and 8 bases from J; bases unmatched to any gene: 9. The CDR3 contains 15 residues. CDR3 sequence reads: CSARDRTGGRDEQFF. CDR3 bases: TGCAGTGCTAGAGATAGGACGGGAGGGCGAGATGAGCAGTTCTTC.

The chain carries TRBV28 and TRBJ2-5, with D perhaps TRBD2 (5 bases). Trimming took 7 bases from V and 0 from J, leaving 18 bases between them. The CDR3 loop spans 16 amino acids. In germline, CDR1 is MDHEN, CDR2 SYDVKM. CDR3 in amino acids: CASNRVVADYQETQYF. The CDR3 region has the DNA TGTGCCAGCAATAGGGTCGTCGCGGACTACCAAGAGACCCAGTACTTC.

This clonotype was seen only a few times. The chain has TRBV29-1 and TRBJ2-1, with D possibly TRBD1 on 6 matching bases. This CDR3 spans 14 amino acids. Trimming pared 4 bases from V and 0 bases from J, leaving 10 bases between. Germline values: CDR1 SQVTM, CDR2 ANQGSEA. The CDR3 DNA reads TGCAGCGTTGGAACAGGGAGCTCCTACAATGAGCAGTTCTTC. This translates into CSVGTGSSYNEQFF.

The chain carries TRBV7-6 and TRBJ2-3; D is undetermined. V was shortened by 0 bases and J by 2 bases, with 6 bases between the two germline ends. The CDR3 has 14 amino acids. Germline V lookup: CDR1 SGHVS, CDR2 FNYEAQ. DNA of the CDR3: TGTGCCAGCAGCTTAGCGGGCCTCACAGATACGCAGTATTTT. This encodes CASSLAGLTDTQYF.

This clonotype was detected only a few times. This chain connects TRBV2 to TRBJ2-1; D is perhaps TRBD1 (7 bases). In germline, CDR1 is SNHLY, CDR2 FYNNEI. The V end lost 7 bases, the J end lost 3 bases, and 22 bases lay between the germline ends. This CDR3 is 17 amino acids long. CDR3 coding DNA: TGTGCCAGCACCCCAGCCTGGGGGGACAGCCTCTACAATGAGCAGTTCTTC. Encoded protein: CASTPAWGDSLYNEQFF.

V is TRBV7-9 and J is TRBJ2-5; TRBD2 agrees at 7 bases. The trim removed 0 bases at V and 5 bases at J, leaving 12 bases unmatched. This CDR3 spans 17 amino acids. The germline CDR1 and CDR2 sequences are SEHNR and FQNEAQ (reference sequence). For the CDR3, the DNA is TGTGCCAGCAGCTTAGCTGAGCGGGGCGCTCCCAGGGAGACCCAGTACTTC. This translates into CASSLAERGAPRETQYF.

The chain links TRBV29-1 to TRBJ2-6; either TRBD1 or TRBD2 may fit D (5 bases each). CDR3 length: 14 residues. V was trimmed by 0 bases and J by 7 bases, leaving 10 bases between them. The V gene's germline CDR1 is SQVTM and CDR2 ANQGSEA. As DNA, the CDR3 is TGCAGCGTTGAAGATGAGGGGAGCGCCAACGTCCTGACTTTC. Its protein product is CSVEDEGSANVLTF.

The chain is built from TRBV7-2 and TRBJ2-2; D might be TRBD2 (6 bases). Germline loops: CDR1 SGHTA, CDR2 FQGNSA. The V and J ends lost 2 bases and 5 bases respectively, with 12 bases between them. The CDR3 is 15 amino acids. CDR3 sequence (DNA): TGTGCCAGCAGCTTATACGGGAGTGGGACCGGGGAGCTGTTTTTT. It specifies CASSLYGSGTGELFF.

This clonotype was detected many times. This sequence joins TRBV11-2 and TRBJ2-3, with D hard to call. CDR1 is SGHAT and CDR2 is FQNNGV in the germline V gene. The ends were cut back, 2 bases at V and 2 bases at J, with 8 bases in the middle. This CDR3 is built from 14 residues. In nucleotides, the CDR3 is TGTGCCAGCAGCTTAAACAGCGTCACAGATACGCAGTATTTT. This sequence encodes CASSLNSVTDTQYF.

This chain uses TRBV6-8 with TRBJ2-5; D unclear. Per the germline V gene, CDR1 is MNHGY and CDR2 is SAAAGT. The CDR3 is 11 residues long. V was shortened by 8 bases and J by 2 bases, with 6 bases between the two germline ends. CDR3 loop: CASQLQETQYF. CDR3 bases: TGTGCCAGCCAACTGCAAGAGACCCAGTACTTC.

The V call is TRBV19, the J call TRBJ1-5, with D maybe TRBD1 (5 bases). CDR1 is LNHDA and CDR2 is SQIVND in the germline V gene (reference sequence). CDR3 length: 17 residues. V lost 8 bases, J lost 0 bases, and 20 bases lay in between. The CDR3 loop reads CASQGDPGGHSNQPQHF. CDR3 in DNA: TGTGCCAGTCAAGGGGACCCTGGAGGGCATAGCAATCAGCCCCAGCATTTT.

The chain combines TRBV12-3 or TRBV12-4 with TRBJ2-1; weak D call: TRBD1 (6 bases). V lost 0 bases and J 5 bases, leaving 14 bases between the germline ends. The CDR3 is 16 residues long. The CDR3 DNA is TGTGCCAGCAGTTTAGCGCTGAGAGGGGGAAACAATGAGCAGTTCTTC. Translated: CASSLALRGGNNEQFF.

This clonotype was seen more than once but under ten times. The chain joins TRBV6-2 or TRBV6-3 to TRBJ1-1, with TRBD1 matching 7 bases. This CDR3 region has 13 residues. The germline V gene has CDR1 MNHEY and CDR2 SVGEGT. V lost 5 bases to trimming and J lost 4 bases; unmatched junction nucleotides: 4. The DNA of the CDR3 is TGTGCCAGCAGTCCAGGGGGGTCCACTGAAGCTTTCTTT. Translated, it gives CASSPGGSTEAFF.

Only a few counts were recorded for this clonotype. The rearrangement joins TRBV11-2 to TRBJ2-1; D is unclear. Germline V CDR1 and CDR2: SGHAT, FQNNGV. Deletions cut 1 base from V and 6 bases from J, with 4 bases between. The CDR3 totals 12 residues. CDR3 DNA: TGTGCCAGCAGCTTAGTTATCAATGAGCAGTTCTTC. Residues: CASSLVINEQFF.

This clonotype was picked up many times. The rearrangement uses TRBV11-2 and TRBJ2-2, with 9 bases that match TRBD2. J gave up 7 bases and V 5 bases, and 5 bases lay outside the gene matches. This CDR3 has 14 amino acids. Per germline, CDR1 SGHAT and CDR2 FQNNGV. CDR3 in amino acids: CASSPSGTGGELFF. The DNA for the CDR3 is TGTGCCAGCAGCCCTAGCGGGACTGGCGGGGAGCTGTTTTTT. The full variable domain, in which reference TRBV11-2 and TRBJ2-2 provide the parts outside the CDR3, is EAGVAQSPRYKIIEKRQSVAFWCNPISGHATLYWYQQILGQGPKLLIQFQNNGVVDDSQLPKDRFSAERLKGVDSTLKIQPAKLEDSAVYLCASSPSGTGGELFFGEGSRLTVL.

The chain joins TRBV7-8 to TRBJ1-1; D remains ambiguous. This CDR3 has 15 amino acids. The V and J ends lost 1 base and 0 bases respectively, with 9 bases between them. CDR1 is SGHVS and CDR2 is FQNEAQ in the germline V gene. The CDR3 DNA sequence: TGTGCCAGCAGCTTAGGGGCCTCATTGAACACTGAAGCTTTCTTT. Amino acids: CASSLGASLNTEAFF.

The CDR3 region is CASSIGEGESYNEQFF. The CDR3 DNA reads TGTGCCAGTAGTATAGGGGAAGGGGAGTCCTACAATGAGCAGTTCTTC. The V gene is TRBV19, the J gene TRBJ2-1; D assignment may be TRBD1 or TRBD2 (5 bases each). The germline CDR1 and CDR2 sequences are LNHDA and SQIVND (reference sequence). The CDR3 spans 16 residues. The V and J ends lost 1 base and 1 base respectively, with 11 bases between them.

This chain uses TRBV30 with TRBJ2-3; D gene ambiguous. The ends were cut back, 5 bases at V and 1 base at J, with 7 bases in the middle. From germline, CDR1 is GTSNPN and CDR2 SVGIG (reference sequence). The CDR3 spans 12 residues. The CDR3 nucleotides read TGTGCCTGGGAACGCGGCACAGATACGCAGTATTTT. Protein: CAWERGTDTQYF.

This sequence joins TRBV7-6 and TRBJ2-5; 10 bases line up with TRBD2. The CDR3 extends over 17 amino acids. CDR1 is SGHVS and CDR2 is FNYEAQ in the germline V gene. CDR3 residues: CARSLGPHGTSEETQYF. CDR3 coding DNA: TGTGCAAGAAGCTTAGGGCCCCATGGGACTAGCGAAGAGACCCAGTACTTC.